Listed below are T cell receptor beta chains from one sample, sequenced in a study of blood T cell repertoires in COVID-19. Assay: immunoSEQ multiplex PCR; the TCRdb copy retains only in-frame clones and omits some. The data hold 150,000 to 200,000 clones, with roughly 85% observed a single time. Sequencing was carried out using peripheral blood. Receptor source: a man aged 55 to 70 with acute or convalescent COVID-19. Both conserved end residues are part of each CDR3. The D gene is left open where the match is weak. The size field is filled for only some rows; it gives once, few, many or a size class.

abundance,j_gene,d_gene,v_gene,CDR3nt,CDR3aa
NA,TRBJ1-4,TRBD1,TRBV7-9,TGTGCCAGCAGCCCGGGACAGACTCCTCCCAATGAAAAACTGTTTTTT,CASSPGQTPPNEKLFF
NA,TRBJ2-1,NA,TRBV9,TGTGCCAGCAGCGTTCAGGGTTCCCCCTCCTACAATGAGCAGTTCTTC,CASSVQGSPSYNEQFF
NA,TRBJ2-4,NA,TRBV18,TGTGCCAGCTCTAGGGGGATCCTTTTTGAAAACATTCAGTACTTC,CASSRGILFENIQYF
few,TRBJ1-1,NA,TRBV10-1,TGCGCCAGCAGTCAGGGGATGAACACTGAAGCTTTCTTT,CASSQGMNTEAFF
few,TRBJ1-5,TRBD1,TRBV4-1,TGCGCCAGCAGCCGAGACAGGGTCGGCCAGCCCCAGCATTTT,CASSRDRVGQPQHF
few,TRBJ1-6,NA,TRBV28,TGTGCCAGCAGTTTACATAGGGGAGGGTCACCCCTCCACTTT,CASSLHRGGSPLHF
NA,TRBJ2-5,TRBD1,TRBV19,TGTGCCAGTAGTATAGCCAGGACAGGGCTAGAGACCCAGTACTTC,CASSIARTGLETQYF
once,TRBJ2-5,NA,TRBV5-5,TGTGCCAGCAGCTTGCCGGGAGAAGAGACCCAGTACTTC,CASSLPGEETQYF
NA,TRBJ1-5,NA,TRBV6-2/TRBV6-3,TGTGCCAGCAGTTGGGGAGGGGGGCCCCAGCATTTT,CASSWGGGPQHF
NA,TRBJ1-2,NA,TRBV3-1/TRBV3-2,TGTGCCAGCAGCCAGGCAGGAAACTATGGCTACACCTTC,CASSQAGNYGYTF
NA,TRBJ2-1,TRBD2,TRBV28,TGTGCCAGCAGTTTATCCGTACTAGCGGGAGACAATGAGCAGTTCTTC,CASSLSVLAGDNEQFF
NA,TRBJ1-1,TRBD1,TRBV7-8,TGTGCCAGCAGCTTACTCGGACAGGGCAGAAACACTGAAGCTTTCTTT,CASSLLGQGRNTEAFF
NA,TRBJ1-5,NA,TRBV2,TGTGCCTCCTCCTGGGGGGTAGGTCAGCCCCAGCATTTT,CASSWGVGQPQHF
NA,TRBJ2-7,NA,TRBV5-4,TGTGCCAGCAGCCCCTGGGCAGGTGATGAGCAGTACTTC,CASSPWAGDEQYF
few,TRBJ1-1,TRBD1,TRBV19,TGTGCCAGTAGTATACGGACAGGGGGGAACACTGAAGCTTTCTTT,CASSIRTGGNTEAFF
NA,TRBJ1-2,TRBD1,TRBV5-4,TGTGCCAGCAGCTTCACAGGGGGACGTGGCTACACCTTC,CASSFTGGRGYTF
NA,TRBJ1-2,TRBD1,TRBV6-5,TGTGCCAGCAGTTTTGGACAGGGCTATGGCTACACCTTC,CASSFGQGYGYTF
NA,TRBJ2-3,TRBD2,TRBV7-3,TGTGCCAGCAGCTTAAGCGGGAGTGGAACAGATACGCAGTATTTT,CASSLSGSGTDTQYF
NA,TRBJ2-5,TRBD1,TRBV28,TGTGCCAGCAGCCAGCCTACCGGGACAGGGGGCCGGTGGACCCAGTACTTC,CASSQPTGTGGRWTQYF
NA,TRBJ2-7,TRBD1,TRBV28,TGTGCCAGCAGAGCCGGACAGGGGGTTCCCTACGAGCAGTACTTC,CASRAGQGVPYEQYF
NA,TRBJ2-1,TRBD2,TRBV11-3,TGTGCCAGCAGCTTAGGTGGGACTAGCGCCGAGCAGTTCTTC,CASSLGGTSAEQFF
NA,TRBJ2-7,TRBD1,TRBV3-1/TRBV3-2,TGTGCCAGCAGCCTCCGGACAGGCTCGCGGGACGAGCAGTACTTC,CASSLRTGSRDEQYF
NA,TRBJ2-4,NA,TRBV15,TGTGCCACCAGCAGAGATTGGGCGACGTCAGGCCAAGCCAAAAACATTCAGTACTTC,CATSRDWATSGQAKNIQYF
NA,TRBJ1-5,NA,TRBV18,TGTGCCAGCTCACAACAGACAGGTAGCAATCAGCCCCAGCATTTT,CASSQQTGSNQPQHF